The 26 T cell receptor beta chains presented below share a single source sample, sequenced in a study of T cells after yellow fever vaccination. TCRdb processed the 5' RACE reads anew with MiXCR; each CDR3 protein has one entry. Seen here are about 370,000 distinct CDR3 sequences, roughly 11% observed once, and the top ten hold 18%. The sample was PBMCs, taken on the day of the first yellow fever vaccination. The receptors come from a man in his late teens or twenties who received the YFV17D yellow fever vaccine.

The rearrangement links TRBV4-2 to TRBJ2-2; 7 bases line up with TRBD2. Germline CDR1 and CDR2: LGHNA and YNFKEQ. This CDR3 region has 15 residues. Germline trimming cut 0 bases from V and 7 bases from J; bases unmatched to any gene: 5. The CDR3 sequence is CASSQDGGMIGELFF. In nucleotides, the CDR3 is TGTGCCAGCAGCCAAGACGGGGGGATGATCGGGGAGCTGTTTTTT.

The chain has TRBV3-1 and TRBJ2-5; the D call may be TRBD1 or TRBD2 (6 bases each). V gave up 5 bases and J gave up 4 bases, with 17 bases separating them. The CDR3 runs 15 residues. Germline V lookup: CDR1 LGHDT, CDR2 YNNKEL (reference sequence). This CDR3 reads CASSTFQGTSETQYF. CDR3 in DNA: TGTGCCAGCAGCACATTCCAGGGGACTTCAGAGACCCAGTACTTC.

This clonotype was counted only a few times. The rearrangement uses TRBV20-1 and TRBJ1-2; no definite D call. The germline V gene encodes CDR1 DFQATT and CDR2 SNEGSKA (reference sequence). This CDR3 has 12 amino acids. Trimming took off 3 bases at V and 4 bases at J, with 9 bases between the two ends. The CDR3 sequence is CSASRAFYGYTF. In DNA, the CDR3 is TGCAGTGCTAGTCGGGCCTTCTATGGCTACACCTTC.

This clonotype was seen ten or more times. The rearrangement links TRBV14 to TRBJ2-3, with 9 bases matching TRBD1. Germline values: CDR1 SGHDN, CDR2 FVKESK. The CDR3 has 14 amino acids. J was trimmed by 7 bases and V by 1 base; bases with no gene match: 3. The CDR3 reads CASSQAQGANTQYF. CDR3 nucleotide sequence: TGTGCCAGCAGCCAAGCACAGGGGGCAAATACGCAGTATTTT.

DNA for the CDR3: TGTGCCAGCAGTTACGGCAAGGGACTGGCTACGCAGTATTTT. It specifies CASSYGKGLATQYF. The chain couples TRBV6-5 to TRBJ2-3; D perhaps matches TRBD2 (6 bases). Per germline, CDR1 MNHEY and CDR2 SVGAGI. V dropped 2 bases and J dropped 8 bases, with 14 bases sitting between them. The length of the CDR3 is 14 residues.

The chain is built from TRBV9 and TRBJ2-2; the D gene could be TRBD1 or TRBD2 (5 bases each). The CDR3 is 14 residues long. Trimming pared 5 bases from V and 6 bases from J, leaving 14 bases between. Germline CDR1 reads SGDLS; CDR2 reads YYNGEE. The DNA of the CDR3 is TGTGCCAGCAGTGCAACCCTGGGGGCCGGGGAGCTGTTTTTT. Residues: CASSATLGAGELFF.

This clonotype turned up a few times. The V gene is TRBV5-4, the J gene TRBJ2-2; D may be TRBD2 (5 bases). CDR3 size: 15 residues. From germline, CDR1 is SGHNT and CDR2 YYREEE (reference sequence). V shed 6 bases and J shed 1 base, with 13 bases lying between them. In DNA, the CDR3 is TGTGCCAGCACCGGGAATCCCTTGAACACCGGGGAGCTGTTTTTT. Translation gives CASTGNPLNTGELFF.

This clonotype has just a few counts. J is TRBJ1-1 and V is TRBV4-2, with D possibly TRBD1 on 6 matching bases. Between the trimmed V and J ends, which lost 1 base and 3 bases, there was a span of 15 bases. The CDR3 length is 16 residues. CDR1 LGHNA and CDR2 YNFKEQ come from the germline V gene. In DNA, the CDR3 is TGTGCCAGCAGCCAAGGCAGGGGCGAACCGTACACTGAAGCTTTCTTT. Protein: CASSQGRGEPYTEAFF.

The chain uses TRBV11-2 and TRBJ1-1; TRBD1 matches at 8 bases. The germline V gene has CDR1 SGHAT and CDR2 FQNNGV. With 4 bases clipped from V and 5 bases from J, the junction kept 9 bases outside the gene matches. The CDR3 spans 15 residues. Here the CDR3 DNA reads TGTGCCAGCAGCTCAACACTGACAGGGGTGACTGAAGCTTTCTTT. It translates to CASSSTLTGVTEAFF. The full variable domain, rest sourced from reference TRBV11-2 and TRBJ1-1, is EAGVAQSPRYKIIEKRQSVAFWCNPISGHATLYWYQQILGQGPKLLIQFQNNGVVDDSQLPKDRFSAERLKGVDSTLKIQPAKLEDSAVYLCASSSTLTGVTEAFFGQGTRLTVV.

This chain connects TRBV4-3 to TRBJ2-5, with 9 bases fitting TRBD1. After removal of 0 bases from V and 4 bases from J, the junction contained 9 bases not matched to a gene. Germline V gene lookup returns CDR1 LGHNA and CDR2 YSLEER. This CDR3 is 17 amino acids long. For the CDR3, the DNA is TGCGCCAGCAGCCAAGAGGGGGACAGGGAAGGGGGAGAGACCCAGTACTTC. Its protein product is CASSQEGDREGGETQYF.

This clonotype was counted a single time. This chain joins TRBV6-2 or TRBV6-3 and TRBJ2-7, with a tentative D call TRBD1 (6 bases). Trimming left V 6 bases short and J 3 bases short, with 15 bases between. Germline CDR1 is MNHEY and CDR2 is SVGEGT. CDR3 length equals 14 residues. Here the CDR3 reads CASRPRGPDYEQYF. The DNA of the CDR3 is TGTGCCAGCAGACCCAGGGGCCCAGACTACGAGCAGTACTTC.

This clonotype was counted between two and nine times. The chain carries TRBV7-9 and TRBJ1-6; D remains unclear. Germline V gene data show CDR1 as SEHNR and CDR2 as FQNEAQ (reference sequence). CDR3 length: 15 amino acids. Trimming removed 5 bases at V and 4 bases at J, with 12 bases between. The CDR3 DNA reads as TGTGCCAGCAGCCCCGTAGACGGATATAATTCACCCCTCCACTTT. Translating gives CASSPVDGYNSPLHF.

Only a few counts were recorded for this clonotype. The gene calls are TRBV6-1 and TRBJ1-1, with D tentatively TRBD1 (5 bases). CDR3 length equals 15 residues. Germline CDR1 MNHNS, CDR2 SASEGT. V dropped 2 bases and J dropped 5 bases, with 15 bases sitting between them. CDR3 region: CASSESPGGVTEAFF. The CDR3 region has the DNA TGTGCCAGCAGTGAATCCCCGGGAGGGGTTACTGAAGCTTTCTTT.

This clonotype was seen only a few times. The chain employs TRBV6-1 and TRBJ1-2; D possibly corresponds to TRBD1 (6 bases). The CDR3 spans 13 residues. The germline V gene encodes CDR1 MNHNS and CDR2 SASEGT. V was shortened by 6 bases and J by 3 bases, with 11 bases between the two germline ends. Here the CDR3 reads CASRADRDYGYTF. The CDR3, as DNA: TGTGCCAGCAGGGCGGACAGAGACTATGGCTACACCTTC.

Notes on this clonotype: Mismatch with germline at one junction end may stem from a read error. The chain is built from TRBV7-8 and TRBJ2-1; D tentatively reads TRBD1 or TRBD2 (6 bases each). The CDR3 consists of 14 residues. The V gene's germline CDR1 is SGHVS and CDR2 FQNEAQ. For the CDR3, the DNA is TGTGCCAGCAGCTCAAGTCGGGGGCACAATGAGCAGCTCTTC. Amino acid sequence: CASSSSRGHNEQLF.

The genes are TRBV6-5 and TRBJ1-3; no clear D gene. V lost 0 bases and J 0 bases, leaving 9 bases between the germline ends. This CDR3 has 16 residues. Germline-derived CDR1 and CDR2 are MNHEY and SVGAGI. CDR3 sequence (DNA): TGTGCCAGCAGTTACTCGGGCTTTGACTCTGGAAACACCATATATTTT. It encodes CASSYSGFDSGNTIYF.

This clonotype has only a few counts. The CDR3 sequence: CASAGTGASTEAFF. The CDR3 DNA reads TGTGCCAGCGCTGGAACAGGGGCGAGCACTGAAGCTTTCTTT. The J gene is TRBJ1-1, the V gene TRBV28, with 7 nucleotides matching TRBD1. CDR1 MDHEN and CDR2 SYDVKM come from the germline V gene. CDR3 length equals 14 residues. Unmatched junction bases numbered 10, after V lost 8 bases and J lost 4 bases.

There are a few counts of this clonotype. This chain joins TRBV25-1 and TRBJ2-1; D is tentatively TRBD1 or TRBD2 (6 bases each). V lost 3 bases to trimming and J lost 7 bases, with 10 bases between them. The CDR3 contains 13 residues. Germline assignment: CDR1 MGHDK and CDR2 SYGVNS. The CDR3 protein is CASSDWGANEQFF. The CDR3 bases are TGTGCCAGCAGTGACTGGGGGGCTAATGAGCAGTTCTTC.

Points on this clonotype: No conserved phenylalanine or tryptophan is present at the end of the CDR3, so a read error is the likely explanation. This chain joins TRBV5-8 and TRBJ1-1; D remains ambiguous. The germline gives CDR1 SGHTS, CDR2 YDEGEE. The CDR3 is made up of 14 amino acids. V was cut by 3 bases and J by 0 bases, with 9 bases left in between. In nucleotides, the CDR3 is TGTGCCAGCAGCTACCTCAGCCTGAACACTGAAGCTTTCATT. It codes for CASSYLSLNTEAFI.

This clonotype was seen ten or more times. The CDR3 reads CATSRDQGSPRGPQHF. The CDR3 nucleotides read TGTGCCACCAGCAGAGATCAGGGGTCCCCCAGGGGGCCCCAGCATTTT. The V and J genes are TRBV15 and TRBJ1-5; the D gene is possibly TRBD1 (6 bases). The CDR3 contains 16 residues. CDR1 and CDR2 from the germline V gene are LNHNV and YYDKDF (reference sequence). Trimming removed 0 bases at V and 9 bases at J, with 18 bases between.

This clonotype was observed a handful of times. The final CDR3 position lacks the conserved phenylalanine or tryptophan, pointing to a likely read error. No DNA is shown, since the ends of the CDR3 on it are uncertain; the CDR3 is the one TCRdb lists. CDR3: CATSRDLSGGSGL. The genes are TRBV15 and TRBJ2-3; TRBD2 was called by the table and not checked on the DNA. From its first to its last residue, the CDR3 has 13 amino acids. Germline assignment: CDR1 LNHNV and CDR2 YYDKDF (reference sequence).

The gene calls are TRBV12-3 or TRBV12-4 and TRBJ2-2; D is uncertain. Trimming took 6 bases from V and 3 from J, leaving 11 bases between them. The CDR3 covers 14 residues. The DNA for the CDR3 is TGTGCCAGCAGCCGAACCTTTCACACCGGGGAGCTGTTTTTT. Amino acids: CASSRTFHTGELFF.

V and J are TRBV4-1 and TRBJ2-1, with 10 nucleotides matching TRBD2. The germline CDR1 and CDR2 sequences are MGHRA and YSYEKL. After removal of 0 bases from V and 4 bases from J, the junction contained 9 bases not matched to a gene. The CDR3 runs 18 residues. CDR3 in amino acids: CASSQESLAGAPYNEQFF. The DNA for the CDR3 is TGCGCCAGCAGCCAAGAGTCGCTAGCGGGGGCGCCTTACAATGAGCAGTTCTTC.

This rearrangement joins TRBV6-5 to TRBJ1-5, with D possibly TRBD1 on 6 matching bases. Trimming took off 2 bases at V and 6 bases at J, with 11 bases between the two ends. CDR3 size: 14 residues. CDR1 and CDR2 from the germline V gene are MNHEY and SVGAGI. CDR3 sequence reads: CASSYPGEGQPQHF. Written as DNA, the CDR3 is TGTGCCAGCAGTTACCCAGGGGAGGGTCAGCCCCAGCATTTT.

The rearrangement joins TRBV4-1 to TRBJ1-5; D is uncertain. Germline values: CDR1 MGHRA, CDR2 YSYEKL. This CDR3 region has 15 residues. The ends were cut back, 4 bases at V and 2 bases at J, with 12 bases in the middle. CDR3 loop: CASSLSPPGNQPQHF. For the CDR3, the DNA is TGCGCCAGCAGCCTTTCTCCACCAGGCAATCAGCCCCAGCATTTT.

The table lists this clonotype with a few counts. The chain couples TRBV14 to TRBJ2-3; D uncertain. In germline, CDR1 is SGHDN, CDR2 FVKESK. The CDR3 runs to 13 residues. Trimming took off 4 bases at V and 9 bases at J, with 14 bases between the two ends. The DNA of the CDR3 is TGTGCCAGCAGCCCCGAGGCCCCGGGCACGCAGTATTTT. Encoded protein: CASSPEAPGTQYF.